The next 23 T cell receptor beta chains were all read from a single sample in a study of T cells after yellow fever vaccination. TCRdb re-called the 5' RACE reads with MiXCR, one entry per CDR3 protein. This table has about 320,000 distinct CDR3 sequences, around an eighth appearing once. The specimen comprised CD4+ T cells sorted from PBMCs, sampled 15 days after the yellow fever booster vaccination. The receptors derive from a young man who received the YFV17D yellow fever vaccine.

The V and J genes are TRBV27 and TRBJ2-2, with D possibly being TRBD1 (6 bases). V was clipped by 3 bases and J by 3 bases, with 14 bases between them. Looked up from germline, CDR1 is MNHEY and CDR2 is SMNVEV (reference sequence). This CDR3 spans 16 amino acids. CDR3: CASSFLGARDTGELFF. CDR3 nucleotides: TGTGCCAGCAGTTTTCTGGGGGCGCGTGACACCGGGGAGCTGTTTTTT.

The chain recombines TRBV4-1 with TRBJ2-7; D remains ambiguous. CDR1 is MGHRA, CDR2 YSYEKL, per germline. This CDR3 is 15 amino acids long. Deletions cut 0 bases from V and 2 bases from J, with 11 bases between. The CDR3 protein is CASSQDRLYAYEQYF. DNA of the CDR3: TGCGCCAGCAGCCAAGATCGGCTTTATGCCTACGAGCAGTACTTC.

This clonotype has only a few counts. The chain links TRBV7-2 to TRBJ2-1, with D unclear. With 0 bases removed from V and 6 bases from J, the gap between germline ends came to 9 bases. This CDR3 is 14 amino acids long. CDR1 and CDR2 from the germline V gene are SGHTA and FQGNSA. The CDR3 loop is CASSLAMRSNEQFF. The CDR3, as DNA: TGTGCCAGCAGCTTAGCGATGCGGAGCAATGAGCAGTTCTTC.

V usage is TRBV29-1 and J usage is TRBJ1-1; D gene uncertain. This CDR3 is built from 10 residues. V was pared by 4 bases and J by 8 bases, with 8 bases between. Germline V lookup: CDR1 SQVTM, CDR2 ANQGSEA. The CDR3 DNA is TGCAGCGTTGTAGGCAGCGAAGCTTTCTTT. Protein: CSVVGSEAFF.

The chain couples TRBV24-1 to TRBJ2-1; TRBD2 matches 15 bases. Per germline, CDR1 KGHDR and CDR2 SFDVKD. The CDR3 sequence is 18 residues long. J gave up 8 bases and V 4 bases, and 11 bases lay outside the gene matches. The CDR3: CATSDAGLGLAGGYEQFF. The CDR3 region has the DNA TGTGCCACCAGTGACGCCGGACTGGGACTAGCGGGGGGCTATGAGCAGTTCTTC.

The DNA for the CDR3 is TGTGCCACCAGCGACCTCAGTCCCCCCCAAGAGACCCAGTACTTC. Its protein is CATSDLSPPQETQYF. The chain has TRBV15 and TRBJ2-5; D is uncertain. The CDR3 spans 15 residues. Germline V gives CDR1 LNHNV, CDR2 YYDKDF (reference sequence). Trimming shortened V by 5 bases and J by 1 base, and 14 bases separated the two germline ends.

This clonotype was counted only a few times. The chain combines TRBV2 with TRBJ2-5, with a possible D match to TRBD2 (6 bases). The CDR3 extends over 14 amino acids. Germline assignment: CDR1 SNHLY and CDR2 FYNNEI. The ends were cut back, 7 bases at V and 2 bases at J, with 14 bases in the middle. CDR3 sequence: CASTLSRGQETQYF. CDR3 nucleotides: TGTGCCAGCACTCTTTCGCGGGGACAAGAGACCCAGTACTTC. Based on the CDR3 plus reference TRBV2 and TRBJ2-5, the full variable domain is EPEVTQTPSHQVTQMGQEVILRCVPISNHLYFYWYRQILGQKVEFLVSFYNNEISEKSEIFDDQFSVERPDGSNFTLKIRSTKLEDSAMYFCASTLSRGQETQYFGPGTRLLVL.

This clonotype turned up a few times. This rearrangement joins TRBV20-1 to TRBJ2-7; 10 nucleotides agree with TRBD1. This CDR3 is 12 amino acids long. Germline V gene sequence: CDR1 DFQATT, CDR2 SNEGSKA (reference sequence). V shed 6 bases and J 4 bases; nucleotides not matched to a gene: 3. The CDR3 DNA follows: TGCAGTGCAGGGACAGGGGTTTACGAGCAGTACGTC. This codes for CSAGTGVYEQYV.

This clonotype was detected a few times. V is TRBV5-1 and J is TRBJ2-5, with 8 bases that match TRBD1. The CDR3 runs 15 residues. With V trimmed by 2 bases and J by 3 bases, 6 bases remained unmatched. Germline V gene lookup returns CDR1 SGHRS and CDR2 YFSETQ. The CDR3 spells CASSFRTGSKETQYF. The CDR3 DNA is TGCGCCAGCAGCTTCCGGACAGGGTCCAAAGAGACCCAGTACTTC.

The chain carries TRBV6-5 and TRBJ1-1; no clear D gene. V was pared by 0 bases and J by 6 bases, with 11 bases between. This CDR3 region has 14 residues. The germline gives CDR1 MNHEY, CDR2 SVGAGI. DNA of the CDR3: TGTGCCAGCAGTTACTCACCCGAAGGGCCTGAAGCTTTCTTT. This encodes CASSYSPEGPEAFF.

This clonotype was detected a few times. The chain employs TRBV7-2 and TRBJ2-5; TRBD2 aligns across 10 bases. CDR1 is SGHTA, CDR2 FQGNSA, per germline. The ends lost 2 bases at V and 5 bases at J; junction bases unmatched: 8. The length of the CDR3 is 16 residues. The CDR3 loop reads CASSLRASGGVETQYF. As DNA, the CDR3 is TGTGCCAGCAGCTTACGGGCTAGCGGGGGCGTGGAGACCCAGTACTTC.

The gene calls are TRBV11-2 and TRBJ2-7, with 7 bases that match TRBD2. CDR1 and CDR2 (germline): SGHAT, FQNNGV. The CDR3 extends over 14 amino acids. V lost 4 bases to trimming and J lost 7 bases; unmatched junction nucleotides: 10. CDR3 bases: TGTGCCAGCAGCTCCCCCCGGGGGGTGGGAGAGCAGTACGTC. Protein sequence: CASSSPRGVGEQYV.

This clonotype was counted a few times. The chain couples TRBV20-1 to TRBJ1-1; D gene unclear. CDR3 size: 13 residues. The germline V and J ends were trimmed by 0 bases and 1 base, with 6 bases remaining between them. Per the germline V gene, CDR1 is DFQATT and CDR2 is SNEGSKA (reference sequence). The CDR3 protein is CSARDSWNTEAFF. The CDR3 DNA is TGCAGTGCTAGAGATTCTTGGAACACTGAAGCTTTCTTT.

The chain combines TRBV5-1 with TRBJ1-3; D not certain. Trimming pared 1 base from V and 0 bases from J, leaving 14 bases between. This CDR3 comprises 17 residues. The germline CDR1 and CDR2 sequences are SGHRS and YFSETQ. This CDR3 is CASSLSTAESSGNTIYF. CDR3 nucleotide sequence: TGCGCCAGCAGCTTGTCGACGGCGGAAAGCTCTGGAAACACCATATATTTT.

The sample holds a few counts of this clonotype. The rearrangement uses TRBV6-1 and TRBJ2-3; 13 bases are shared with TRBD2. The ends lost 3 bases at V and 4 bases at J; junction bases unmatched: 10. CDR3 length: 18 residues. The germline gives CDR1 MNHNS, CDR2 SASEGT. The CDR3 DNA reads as TGTGCCAGCAGTGAGCTCCCGGGACTAGCGGGGAACCCAGATACGCAGTATTTT. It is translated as CASSELPGLAGNPDTQYF.

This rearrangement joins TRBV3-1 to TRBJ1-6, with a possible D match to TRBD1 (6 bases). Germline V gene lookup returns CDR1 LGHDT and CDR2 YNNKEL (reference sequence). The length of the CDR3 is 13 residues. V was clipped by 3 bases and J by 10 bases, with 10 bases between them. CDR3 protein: CASSQAGVSPLHF. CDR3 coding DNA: TGTGCCAGCAGCCAGGCAGGGGTATCACCCCTCCACTTT.

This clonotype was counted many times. The CDR3 protein is CASSSFGTGARETQYF. The CDR3 DNA reads as TGTGCCAGCAGCTCGTTCGGGACAGGGGCGAGAGAGACCCAGTACTTC. The chain couples TRBV7-9 to TRBJ2-5; 10 bases are a match to TRBD1. CDR1 and CDR2 (germline): SEHNR, FQNEAQ (reference sequence). This CDR3 is 16 amino acids long. V shed 4 bases and J 4 bases; nucleotides not matched to a gene: 9.

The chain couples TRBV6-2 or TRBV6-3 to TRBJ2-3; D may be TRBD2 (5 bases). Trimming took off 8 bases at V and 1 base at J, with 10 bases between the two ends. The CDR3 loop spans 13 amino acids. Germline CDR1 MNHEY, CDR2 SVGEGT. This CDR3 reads CASGLSGTDTQYF. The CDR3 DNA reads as TGTGCCAGCGGACTGTCGGGCACAGATACGCAGTATTTT.

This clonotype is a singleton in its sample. In nucleotides, the CDR3 is TGTGCCAGTAGCGAGTACAGGGAACTGTTTTTT. Protein product: CASSEYRELFF. The genes are TRBV19 and TRBJ1-4, with D maybe TRBD1 (6 bases). From germline, CDR1 is LNHDA and CDR2 SQIVND (reference sequence). Trimming cost V 6 bases and J 12 bases, with 11 bases left between them. The CDR3 covers 11 residues.

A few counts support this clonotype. CDR3 nucleotide sequence: TGTGCCAGCAGCCCCCAGATCCGCGGTAACTATGGCTACACCTTC. Encoded protein: CASSPQIRGNYGYTF. This chain uses TRBV9 with TRBJ1-2; D not resolved. The V gene's germline CDR1 is SGDLS and CDR2 YYNGEE. Trimming took 4 bases from V and 1 from J, leaving 14 bases between them. CDR3 length: 15 residues.

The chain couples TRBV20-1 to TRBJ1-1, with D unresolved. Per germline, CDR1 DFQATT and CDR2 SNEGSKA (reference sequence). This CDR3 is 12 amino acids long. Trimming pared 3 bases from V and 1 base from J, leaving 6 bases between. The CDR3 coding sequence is TGCAGTGCTAGGCCGGGGAACACTGAAGCTTTCTTT. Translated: CSARPGNTEAFF.

DNA of the CDR3: TGCAGTGCTATGCGGGAAAAACTGTTTTTT. This codes for CSAMREKLFF. The chain carries TRBV20-1 and TRBJ1-4; no clear D gene. The CDR3 extends over 10 amino acids. Germline CDR1 DFQATT, CDR2 SNEGSKA (reference sequence). The V and J ends lost 4 bases and 8 bases respectively, with 5 bases between them.

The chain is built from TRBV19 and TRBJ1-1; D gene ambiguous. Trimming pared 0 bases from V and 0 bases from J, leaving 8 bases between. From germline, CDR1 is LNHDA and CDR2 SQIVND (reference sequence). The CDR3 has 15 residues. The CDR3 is CASSIDGRLNTEAFF. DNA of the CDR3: TGTGCCAGTAGTATAGATGGGCGGCTGAACACTGAAGCTTTCTTT.